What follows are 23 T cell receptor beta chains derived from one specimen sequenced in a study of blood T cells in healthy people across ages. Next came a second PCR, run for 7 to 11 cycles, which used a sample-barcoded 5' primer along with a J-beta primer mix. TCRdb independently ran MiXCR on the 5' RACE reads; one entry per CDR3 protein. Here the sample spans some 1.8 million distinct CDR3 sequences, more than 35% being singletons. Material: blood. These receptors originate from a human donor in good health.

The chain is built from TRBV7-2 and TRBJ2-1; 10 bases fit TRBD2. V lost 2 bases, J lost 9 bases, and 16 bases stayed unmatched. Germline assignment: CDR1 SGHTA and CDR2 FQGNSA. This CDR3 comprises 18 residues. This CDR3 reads CASSLMLRGASGGGEQFF. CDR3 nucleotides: TGTGCCAGCAGCTTAATGTTGCGAGGGGCTAGCGGGGGCGGTGAGCAGTTCTTC.

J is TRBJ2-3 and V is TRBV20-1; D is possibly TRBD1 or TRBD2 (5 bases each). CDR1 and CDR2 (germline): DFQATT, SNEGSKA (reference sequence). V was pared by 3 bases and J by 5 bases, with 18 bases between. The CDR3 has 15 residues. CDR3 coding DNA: TGCAGTGCTAGCGGGGACGGCGAGGTGGGAGATACGCAGTATTTT. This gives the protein CSASGDGEVGDTQYF.

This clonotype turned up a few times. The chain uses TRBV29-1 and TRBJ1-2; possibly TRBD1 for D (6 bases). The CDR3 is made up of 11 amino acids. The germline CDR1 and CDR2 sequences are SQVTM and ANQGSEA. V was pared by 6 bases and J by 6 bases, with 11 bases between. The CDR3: CSVAGTHGYTF. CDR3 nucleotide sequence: TGCAGCGTCGCCGGGACACATGGCTACACCTTC.

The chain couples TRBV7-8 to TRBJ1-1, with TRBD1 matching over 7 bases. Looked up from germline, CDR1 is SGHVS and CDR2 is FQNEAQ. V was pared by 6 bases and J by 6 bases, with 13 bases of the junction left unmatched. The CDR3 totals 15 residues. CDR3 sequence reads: CASSPYQGGAAEAFF. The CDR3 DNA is TGTGCCAGCAGTCCATACCAGGGGGGGGCCGCTGAAGCTTTCTTT.

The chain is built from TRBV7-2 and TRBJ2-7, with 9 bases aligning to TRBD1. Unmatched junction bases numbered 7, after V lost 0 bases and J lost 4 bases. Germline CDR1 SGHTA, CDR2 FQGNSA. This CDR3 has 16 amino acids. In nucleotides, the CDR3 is TGTGCCAGCAGCTTAGCACACGGGACAGGGACTTACGAGCAGTACTTC. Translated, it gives CASSLAHGTGTYEQYF.

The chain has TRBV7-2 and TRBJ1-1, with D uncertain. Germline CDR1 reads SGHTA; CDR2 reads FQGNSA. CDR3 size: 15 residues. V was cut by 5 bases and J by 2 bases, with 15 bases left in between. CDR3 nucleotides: TGTGCCAGCAGCCTAAAGCCGACCTACAACACTGAAGCTTTCTTT. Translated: CASSLKPTYNTEAFF.

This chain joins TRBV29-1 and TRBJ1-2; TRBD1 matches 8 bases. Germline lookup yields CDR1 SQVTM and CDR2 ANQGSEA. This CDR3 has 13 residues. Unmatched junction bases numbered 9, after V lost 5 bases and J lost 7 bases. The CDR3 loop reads CSVPDREGCGYTF. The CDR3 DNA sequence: TGCAGCGTTCCGGACAGGGAAGGCTGTGGCTACACCTTC.

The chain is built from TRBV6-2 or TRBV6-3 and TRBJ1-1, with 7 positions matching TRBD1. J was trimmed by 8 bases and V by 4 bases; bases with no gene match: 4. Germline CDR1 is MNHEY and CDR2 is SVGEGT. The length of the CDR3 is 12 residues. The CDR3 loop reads CASSSDRREAFF. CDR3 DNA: TGTGCCAGCAGTTCGGACAGGAGAGAAGCTTTCTTT.

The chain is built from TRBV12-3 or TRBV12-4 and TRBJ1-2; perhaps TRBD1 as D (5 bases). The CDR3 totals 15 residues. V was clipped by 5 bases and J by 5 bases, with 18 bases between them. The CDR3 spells CASSPGGGRRYGYTF. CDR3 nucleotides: TGTGCCAGCAGTCCCGGCGGGGGGAGGCGTTATGGCTACACCTTC.

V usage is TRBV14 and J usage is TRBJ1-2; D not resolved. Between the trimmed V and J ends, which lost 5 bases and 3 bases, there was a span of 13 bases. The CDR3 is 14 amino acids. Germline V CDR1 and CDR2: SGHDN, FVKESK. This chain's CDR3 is CASSFDWGDYGYTF. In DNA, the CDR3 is TGTGCCAGCAGCTTCGACTGGGGTGACTATGGCTACACCTTC. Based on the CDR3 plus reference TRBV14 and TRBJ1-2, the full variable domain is EAGVTQFPSHSVIEKGQTVTLRCDPISGHDNLYWYRRVMGKEIKFLLHFVKESKQDESGMPNNRFLAERTGGTYSTLKVQPAELEDSGVYFCASSFDWGDYGYTFGSGTRLTVV.

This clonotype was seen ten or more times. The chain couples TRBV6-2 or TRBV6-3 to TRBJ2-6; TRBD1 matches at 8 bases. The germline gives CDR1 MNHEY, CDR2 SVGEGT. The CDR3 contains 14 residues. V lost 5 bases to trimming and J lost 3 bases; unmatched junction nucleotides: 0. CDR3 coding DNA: TGTGCCAGCAGTACAGGGGGTGGGGCCAACGTCCTGACTTTC. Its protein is CASSTGGGANVLTF.

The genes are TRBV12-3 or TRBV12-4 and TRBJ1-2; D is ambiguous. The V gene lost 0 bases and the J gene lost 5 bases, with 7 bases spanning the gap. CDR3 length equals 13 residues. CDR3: CASSLASGYGYTF. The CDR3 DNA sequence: TGTGCCAGCAGTTTAGCATCAGGATATGGCTACACCTTC.

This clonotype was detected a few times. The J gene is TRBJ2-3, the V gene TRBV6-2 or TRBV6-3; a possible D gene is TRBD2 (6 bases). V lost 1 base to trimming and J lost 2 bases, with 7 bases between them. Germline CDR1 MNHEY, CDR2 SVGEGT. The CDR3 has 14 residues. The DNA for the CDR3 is TGTGCCAGCAGTTACTGGGGGGTCACAGATACGCAGTATTTT. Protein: CASSYWGVTDTQYF.

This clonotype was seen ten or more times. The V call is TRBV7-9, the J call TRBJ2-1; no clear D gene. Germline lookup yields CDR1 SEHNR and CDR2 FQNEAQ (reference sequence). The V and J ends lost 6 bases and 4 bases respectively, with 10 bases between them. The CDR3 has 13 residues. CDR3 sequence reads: CASSLMGYNEQFF. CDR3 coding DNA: TGTGCCAGCAGTTTAATGGGTTACAATGAGCAGTTCTTC.

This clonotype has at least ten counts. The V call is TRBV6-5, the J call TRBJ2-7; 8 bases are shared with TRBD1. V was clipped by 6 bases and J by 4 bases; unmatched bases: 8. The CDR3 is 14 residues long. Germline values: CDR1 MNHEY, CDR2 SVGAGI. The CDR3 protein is CASSPRTGRYEQYF. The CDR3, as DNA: TGTGCCAGCAGCCCCAGGACAGGGAGGTACGAGCAGTACTTC.

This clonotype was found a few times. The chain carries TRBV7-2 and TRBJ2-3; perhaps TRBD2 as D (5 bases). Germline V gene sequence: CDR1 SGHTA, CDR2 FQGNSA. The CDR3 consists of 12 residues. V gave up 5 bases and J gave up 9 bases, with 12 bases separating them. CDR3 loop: CASSQDFGTQYF. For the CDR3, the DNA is TGTGCCAGCAGCCAGGACTTCGGCACGCAGTATTTT. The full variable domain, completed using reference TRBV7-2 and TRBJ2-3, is GAGVSQSPSNKVTEKGKDVELRCDPISGHTALYWYRQSLGQGLEFLIYFQGNSAPDKSGLPSDRFSAERTGGSVSTLTIQRTQQEDSAVYLCASSQDFGTQYFGPGTRLTVL.

The CDR3 loop reads CASSQGVSGPYYYGYTF. CDR3 in DNA: TGCGCCAGCAGCCAAGGAGTATCGGGACCCTATTACTATGGCTACACCTTC. The genes are TRBV4-3 and TRBJ1-2; maybe TRBD1 (5 bases). Germline V lookup: CDR1 LGHNA, CDR2 YSLEER. The CDR3 is 17 residues long. V was cut by 1 base and J by 3 bases, with 18 bases left in between.

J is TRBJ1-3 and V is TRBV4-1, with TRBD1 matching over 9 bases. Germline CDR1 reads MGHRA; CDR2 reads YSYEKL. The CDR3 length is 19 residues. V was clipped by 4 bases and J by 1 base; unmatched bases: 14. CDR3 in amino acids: CASSLSGEGQGPSGNTIYF. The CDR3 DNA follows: TGCGCCAGCAGCCTTTCTGGGGAGGGACAGGGACCTTCTGGAAACACCATATATTTT.

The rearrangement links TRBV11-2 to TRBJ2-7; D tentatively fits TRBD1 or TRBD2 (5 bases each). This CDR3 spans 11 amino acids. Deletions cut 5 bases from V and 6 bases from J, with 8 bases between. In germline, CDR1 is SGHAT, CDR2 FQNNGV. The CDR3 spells CASSGDREQYF. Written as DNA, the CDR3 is TGTGCCAGCAGCGGGGACCGCGAGCAGTACTTC.

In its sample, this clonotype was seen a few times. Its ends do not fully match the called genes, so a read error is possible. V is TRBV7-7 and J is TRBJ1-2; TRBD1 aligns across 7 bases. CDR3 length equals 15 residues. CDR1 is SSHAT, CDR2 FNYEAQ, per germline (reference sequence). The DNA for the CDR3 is TGTGCTAGCACCCCAATCAGGGGGACCGGCTATGGCTACACCTTC. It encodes CASTPIRGTGYGYTF.

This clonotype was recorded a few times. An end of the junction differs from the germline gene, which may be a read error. This CDR3 is CAGRIGLAGANVLTF. In nucleotides, the CDR3 is TGTGCCGGCAGAATAGGGCTAGCTGGGGCCAACGTCCTGACTTTC. The chain combines TRBV6-2 or TRBV6-3 with TRBJ2-6, with D unclear. Germline values: CDR1 MNHEY, CDR2 SVGEGT. The CDR3 spans 15 residues.

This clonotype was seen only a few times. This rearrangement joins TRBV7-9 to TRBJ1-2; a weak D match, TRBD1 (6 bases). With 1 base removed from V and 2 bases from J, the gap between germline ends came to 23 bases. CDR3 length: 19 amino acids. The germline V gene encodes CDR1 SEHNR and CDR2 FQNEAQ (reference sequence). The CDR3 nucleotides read TGTGCCAGCAGCTTAGATCCGGCGGGGGCGCTGGTTCCCAACTATGGCTACACCTTC. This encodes CASSLDPAGALVPNYGYTF.

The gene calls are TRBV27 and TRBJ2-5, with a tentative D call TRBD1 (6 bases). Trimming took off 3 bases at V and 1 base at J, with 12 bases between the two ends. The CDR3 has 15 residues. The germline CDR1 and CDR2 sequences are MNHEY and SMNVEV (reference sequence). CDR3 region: CASSFNGDTQETQYF. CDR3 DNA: TGTGCCAGCAGTTTTAATGGGGACACCCAAGAGACCCAGTACTTC.